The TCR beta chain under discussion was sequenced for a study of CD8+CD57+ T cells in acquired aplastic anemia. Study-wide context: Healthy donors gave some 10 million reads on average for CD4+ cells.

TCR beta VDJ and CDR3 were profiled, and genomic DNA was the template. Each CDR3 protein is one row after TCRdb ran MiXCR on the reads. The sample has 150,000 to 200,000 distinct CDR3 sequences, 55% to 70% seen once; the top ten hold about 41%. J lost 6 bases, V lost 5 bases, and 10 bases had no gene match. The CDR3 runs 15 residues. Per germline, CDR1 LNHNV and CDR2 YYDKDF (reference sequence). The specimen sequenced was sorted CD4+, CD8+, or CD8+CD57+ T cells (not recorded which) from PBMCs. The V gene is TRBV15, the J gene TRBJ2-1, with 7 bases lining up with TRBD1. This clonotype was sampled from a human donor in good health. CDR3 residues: CATSDVTGSFNEQFF. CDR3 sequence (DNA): TGTGCCACCAGCGACGTGACAGGGTCTTTCAATGAGCAGTTCTTC.